Presented here are 24 T cell receptor beta chains from one specimen sequenced in a study of early T cells in non-severe SARS-CoV-2 infection. One entry per CDR3 protein results from TCRdb running MiXCR on the 5' RACE reads. The sample contains approximately 56,000 distinct CDR3 sequences, approximately 10% of which appear only once. The sample was whole blood. These receptors all stem from an adult who was a healthcare worker with PCR-confirmed SARS-CoV-2 infection or an uninfected control (not recorded which).

This clonotype has just a few counts. The chain has TRBV10-3 and TRBJ2-7; no clear D gene. This CDR3 is 12 amino acids long. The V gene's germline CDR1 is ENHRY and CDR2 SYGVKD. Deletions cut 6 bases from V and 7 bases from J, with 13 bases between. CDR3 protein: CAISEVGWEQYF. Here the CDR3 DNA reads TGTGCCATCAGCGAGGTGGGGTGGGAGCAGTACTTC.

This clonotype was counted at least ten times. The CDR3 here is CSAQARYGYTF. The CDR3 DNA follows: TGCAGCGCCCAAGCCCGCTATGGCTACACCTTC. The V gene is TRBV20-1, the J gene TRBJ1-2; D is ambiguous. Germline values: CDR1 DFQATT, CDR2 SNEGSKA (reference sequence). The CDR3 runs 11 residues.

In this sample, this clonotype turned up many times. This chain joins TRBV6-1 and TRBJ2-7; 9 bases align to TRBD1. Germline CDR1 is MNHNS and CDR2 is SASEGT. There are 15 residues in the CDR3. The V segment lost 6 bases and the J segment 4 bases; nucleotides outside the gene matches: 10. CDR3 protein: CASRLTGTGIYEQYF. The CDR3 DNA follows: TGTGCCAGCAGGCTAACCGGGACAGGGATTTACGAGCAGTACTTC.

The genes are TRBV2 and TRBJ2-7, with TRBD1 as a possible D gene (6 bases). V lost 4 bases to trimming and J lost 6 bases, with 16 bases between them. This CDR3 spans 14 amino acids. The germline CDR1 and CDR2 sequences are SNHLY and FYNNEI. The CDR3 DNA reads as TGTGCCAGCAGTGCACAGGGATTATCGGTCGAGCAGTACTTC. Translating gives CASSAQGLSVEQYF. Together with reference TRBV2 and TRBJ2-7, the CDR3 gives the full variable domain: EPEVTQTPSHQVTQMGQEVILRCVPISNHLYFYWYRQILGQKVEFLVSFYNNEISEKSEIFDDQFSVERPDGSNFTLKIRSTKLEDSAMYFCASSAQGLSVEQYFGPGTRLTVT.

This clonotype was seen repeatedly, ten times or more. CDR3 coding DNA: TGTGCCAGCAGCTTTTTGACAGCAGACACTGAAGCTTTCTTT. Encoded protein: CASSFLTADTEAFF. This sequence joins TRBV11-1 and TRBJ1-1; D might be TRBD1 (5 bases). Per the germline V gene, CDR1 is SGHAT and CDR2 is FQDESV (reference sequence). The CDR3 sequence is 14 residues long. The V and J ends lost 3 bases and 3 bases respectively, with 11 bases between them.

There are a few counts of this clonotype. The V gene is TRBV5-1, the J gene TRBJ2-3, with D perhaps matching TRBD1 or TRBD2 (7 bases each). The V gene's germline CDR1 is SGHRS and CDR2 YFSETQ. The CDR3 is made up of 16 amino acids. Trimming removed 3 bases at V and 4 bases at J, with 18 bases between. DNA of the CDR3: TGCGCCAGCAGCTCGGAGACAGGGAGGGAGCCAGATACGCAGTATTTT. It is translated as CASSSETGREPDTQYF.

In its sample, this clonotype was seen many times. The chain employs TRBV4-2 and TRBJ1-2; no definite D call. Trimming removed 1 base at V and 2 bases at J, with 5 bases between. This CDR3 contains 13 residues. The germline CDR1 and CDR2 sequences are LGHNA and YNFKEQ. The CDR3 nucleotides read TGTGCCAGCAGCCAAGCCGGGAACTATGGCTACACCTTC. Translated: CASSQAGNYGYTF.

The genes are TRBV11-3 and TRBJ1-1; D remains ambiguous. CDR3 length: 13 residues. Looked up from germline, CDR1 is SGHNT and CDR2 is YENEEA. V lost 1 base, J lost 6 bases, and 9 bases lay in between. Here the CDR3 reads CASSLGSTAEAFF. The CDR3 DNA sequence: TGTGCCAGCAGCTTAGGTTCAACGGCTGAAGCTTTCTTT.

This clonotype was seen repeatedly, ten times or more. This chain joins TRBV13 and TRBJ2-4, with 8 bases matching TRBD2. The CDR3 runs 16 residues. V was clipped by 4 bases and J by 1 base; unmatched bases: 6. The germline V gene has CDR1 PRHDT and CDR2 FYEKMQ (reference sequence). The CDR3 nucleotides are TGTGCCAGCAGCTCCCGACTAGCGTGGGCCAAAAACATTCAGTACTTC. Its translation is CASSSRLAWAKNIQYF.

This clonotype occurred many times. V usage is TRBV20-1 and J usage is TRBJ2-1; D may be TRBD2 (6 bases). Trimming took 0 bases from V and 1 from J, leaving 13 bases between them. This CDR3 has 16 residues. The germline V gene encodes CDR1 DFQATT and CDR2 SNEGSKA (reference sequence). The chain's CDR3 is CSARDKGGNSYNEQFF. The DNA of the CDR3 is TGCAGTGCTAGAGATAAGGGCGGGAATTCCTACAATGAGCAGTTCTTC.

A few counts support this clonotype. This chain uses TRBV5-1 with TRBJ2-1; unclear D gene. Germline V gene sequence: CDR1 SGHRS, CDR2 YFSETQ. V was trimmed by 0 bases and J by 10 bases, leaving 23 bases between them. The CDR3 contains 17 residues. The CDR3 sequence is CASSLVLAGLKGGEQFF. CDR3 bases: TGCGCCAGCAGCTTGGTTTTGGCCGGGCTCAAGGGTGGAGAGCAGTTCTTC.

This clonotype was found many times. V and J are TRBV5-1 and TRBJ2-3; D unresolved. There are 15 residues in the CDR3. CDR1 is SGHRS, CDR2 YFSETQ, per germline. Trimming removed 2 bases at V and 0 bases at J, with 10 bases between. The CDR3 sequence is CASSFSQLSTDTQYF. The CDR3 DNA reads as TGCGCCAGCAGCTTCTCCCAACTCAGCACAGATACGCAGTATTTT.

In the case of this clonotype: This may be a read error: a much more frequent sequence differs by one nucleotide. The V gene is TRBV20-1, the J gene TRBJ1-2; D not resolved. The CDR3 loop spans 17 amino acids. Germline loops: CDR1 DFQATT, CDR2 SNEGSKA (reference sequence). Trimming removed 0 bases from V and 5 bases from J, with 22 bases in between. CDR3 loop: CSARDNLAREGAYGYTF. In DNA, the CDR3 is TGCAGTGCTAGAGATAACCTGGCGAGGGAGGGTGCTTATGGCTACACCTTC.

This clonotype has a handful of counts. V and J are TRBV11-2 and TRBJ2-7, with TRBD1 identical over 7 bases. CDR1 SGHAT and CDR2 FQNNGV come from the germline V gene. The CDR3 contains 18 residues. The trim removed 2 bases at V and 1 base at J, leaving 14 bases unmatched. CDR3 sequence (DNA): TGTGCCAGCAGCTTATCCCTACAGGGGCCCACAACGTCCTACGAGCAGTACTTC. Protein sequence: CASSLSLQGPTTSYEQYF.

This clonotype was seen at least ten times. The CDR3 protein is CASSQGVSVNYGYTF. The DNA of the CDR3 is TGTGCCAGCAGCCAAGGGGTTTCAGTAAACTATGGCTACACCTTC. V and J are TRBV3-1 and TRBJ1-2; D is uncertain. CDR3 length equals 15 residues. CDR1 is LGHDT and CDR2 is YNNKEL in the germline V gene (reference sequence). Trimming stripped 1 base from V and 2 bases from J, with 11 bases between.

Many counts were recorded for this clonotype. The CDR3 DNA sequence: TGTGCCAGCAGCTTTACAGGAGCTCCTGAAGCTTTCTTT. It encodes CASSFTGAPEAFF. The V and J genes are TRBV5-4 and TRBJ1-1; the D gene is possibly TRBD1 (5 bases). Per germline, CDR1 SGHNT and CDR2 YYREEE (reference sequence). CDR3 size: 13 residues. V lost 2 bases and J 6 bases, leaving 11 bases between the germline ends.

In this sample, this clonotype turned up many times. The chain has TRBV7-8 and TRBJ2-5, with a tentative D call TRBD1 (7 bases). Germline V gives CDR1 SGHVS, CDR2 FQNEAQ. This CDR3 contains 16 residues. V shed 1 base and J shed 4 bases, with 16 bases lying between them. The CDR3 reads CASSLVEGAWVETQYF. DNA for the CDR3: TGTGCCAGCAGCTTAGTGGAGGGGGCATGGGTAGAGACCCAGTACTTC.

This clonotype was detected ten times or more. The chain joins TRBV2 to TRBJ1-3; D unresolved. The V gene lost 2 bases and the J gene lost 4 bases, with 9 bases spanning the gap. CDR1 and CDR2 from the germline V gene are SNHLY and FYNNEI. This CDR3 is 14 amino acids long. This CDR3 is CASSEFGRGNTIYF. DNA of the CDR3: TGTGCCAGCAGTGAATTCGGCAGGGGAAACACCATATATTTT. Full variable domain (outside the CDR3, taken from reference TRBV2 and TRBJ1-3): EPEVTQTPSHQVTQMGQEVILRCVPISNHLYFYWYRQILGQKVEFLVSFYNNEISEKSEIFDDQFSVERPDGSNFTLKIRSTKLEDSAMYFCASSEFGRGNTIYFGEGSWLTVV.

The chain employs TRBV5-1 and TRBJ1-6; D might be TRBD1 (5 bases). This CDR3 has 14 amino acids. Trimming pared 1 base from V and 7 bases from J, leaving 9 bases between. Germline V gene lookup returns CDR1 SGHRS and CDR2 YFSETQ. DNA for the CDR3: TGCGCCAGCAGCTTGCAGGGTCAAAATTCACCCCTCCACTTT. Translating it yields CASSLQGQNSPLHF.

This clonotype was counted between two and nine times. The chain uses TRBV14 and TRBJ2-7; 10 bases are shared with TRBD2. J gave up 1 base and V 4 bases, and 4 bases lay outside the gene matches. CDR3 size: 15 residues. Germline CDR1 reads SGHDN; CDR2 reads FVKESK. The CDR3 DNA sequence: TGTGCCAGCAGCCCCGGACTAGCGGTGTCCTACGAGCAGTACTTC. It translates to CASSPGLAVSYEQYF.

This clonotype has at least ten counts. The gene calls are TRBV30 and TRBJ1-1; no reliable D call. The length of the CDR3 is 13 residues. Germline CDR1 and CDR2: GTSNPN and SVGIG (reference sequence). V was cut by 0 bases and J by 6 bases, with 11 bases left in between. CDR3 loop: CAWSVRVLAEAFF. CDR3 sequence (DNA): TGTGCCTGGAGTGTAAGGGTTTTGGCTGAAGCTTTCTTT.

At least ten counts were recorded for this clonotype. CDR3 nucleotides: TGTGCCAGCAGTTTCGGAGGTAGCAATCAGCCCCAGCATTTT. Translation: CASSFGGSNQPQHF. V gene TRBV12-3 or TRBV12-4 combines with J gene TRBJ1-5; D remains unclear. The CDR3 extends over 14 amino acids. Deletions cut 3 bases from V and 0 bases from J, with 6 bases between.

This clonotype came up a few times. The genes are TRBV29-1 and TRBJ1-2; the D is unclear. The CDR3 is made up of 11 amino acids. In germline, CDR1 is SQVTM, CDR2 ANQGSEA. V was shortened by 7 bases and J by 2 bases, with 8 bases between the two germline ends. CDR3 region: CSAGSNYGYTF. The CDR3 coding sequence is TGCAGCGCCGGGTCAAACTATGGCTACACCTTC.

This clonotype has ten or more counts. The chain recombines TRBV20-1 with TRBJ2-3; 11 bases are a match to TRBD2. CDR3 length: 17 amino acids. CDR1 DFQATT and CDR2 SNEGSKA come from the germline V gene (reference sequence). V dropped 1 base and J dropped 0; count of bases not matched to a gene: 6. In nucleotides, the CDR3 is TGCAGTGCTAGAGTCCGGACTAGCGGGCCTAGCACAGATACGCAGTATTTT. It encodes CSARVRTSGPSTDTQYF.